Below, 20 T cell receptor beta chains from the same sample are listed, as sequenced in a study of Tregs in tolerant kidney transplant recipients. The assay was immunoSEQ multiplex PCR, and TCRdb's table has in-frame clones only and misses some. The table shows 74,000 or so clones, with over 75% occurring only once. The nonmyeloablative bone marrow transplants came from related graft donors, with transient mixed chimerism. Sequenced material: CD4+ T cells from blood (PBMCs), taken 24 months after the transplant. Source of these receptors: a human patient who received a combined kidney and bone marrow transplant. A share of the T cells may be of graft donor origin.

The J gene is TRBJ2-7, the V gene TRBV5-1, with 7 bases lining up with TRBD2. Losses at the gene ends were 0 bases for V and 4 bases for J; bases not matched to a gene: 13. This CDR3 is 17 amino acids long. CDR1 SGHRS and CDR2 YFSETQ come from the germline V gene. The CDR3 DNA follows: TGCGCCAGCAGCTTGGCGTCTGGCGGGAGCTGGGATTACGAGCAGTACTTC. As protein: CASSLASGGSWDYEQYF.

The V and J genes are TRBV4-2 and TRBJ1-6; 7 bases are shared with TRBD1. With 1 base clipped from V and 5 bases from J, the junction kept 5 bases outside the gene matches. CDR1 is LGHNA, CDR2 YNFKEQ, per germline. This CDR3 region has 16 residues. For the CDR3, the DNA is TGTGCCAGCAGCCAAGGGGCAGGGGGAGATAATTCACCCCTCCACTTT. Translated, it gives CASSQGAGGDNSPLHF.

This chain links TRBV7-9 with TRBJ2-7; D is undetermined. Germline V gene lookup returns CDR1 SEHNR and CDR2 FQNEAQ (reference sequence). The CDR3 totals 12 residues. With 4 bases removed from V and 0 bases from J, the gap between germline ends came to 4 bases. Written as DNA, the CDR3 is TGTGCCAGCAGCTCCTCCTCCTACGAGCAGTACTTC. Translated, it gives CASSSSSYEQYF.

This chain joins TRBV5-1 and TRBJ1-4, with 7 bases identical to TRBD1. The germline CDR1 and CDR2 sequences are SGHRS and YFSETQ. V trimming: 3 bases; J trimming: 4 bases; junction bases outside the gene matches: 3. The CDR3 loop spans 14 amino acids. Here the CDR3 DNA reads TGCGCCAGCAGCTCGGGACAGAGTAATGAAAAACTGTTTTTT. Its translation is CASSSGQSNEKLFF.

The CDR3 coding sequence is TGTGCCAGCAAAGTCCGGCGGGAGTTTTATGGGGAGCTGTTTTTT. Protein: CASKVRREFYGELFF. The genes are TRBV9 and TRBJ2-2, with TRBD2 matching 7 bases. The V gene's germline CDR1 is SGDLS and CDR2 YYNGEE. The trim removed 6 bases at V and 8 bases at J, leaving 13 bases unmatched. The CDR3 is 15 amino acids.

The rearrangement links TRBV7-6 to TRBJ2-5; 7 bases are a match to TRBD2. Germline values: CDR1 SGHVS, CDR2 FNYEAQ. Trimming at V came to 6 bases and at J to 6 bases, leaving 1 base not matched to a gene. The CDR3 contains 11 residues. Written as DNA, the CDR3 is TGTGCCAGCAGGGGGGGGAAGACCCAGTACTTC. Its translation is CASRGGKTQYF.

The chain is built from TRBV6-1 and TRBJ1-1; D gene uncertain. Germline V gives CDR1 MNHNS, CDR2 SASEGT. V lost 8 bases, J lost 7 bases, and 14 bases lay in between. The CDR3 extends over 12 amino acids. CDR3 in amino acids: CASERSRSEAFF. CDR3 bases: TGTGCCAGCGAACGATCACGGAGTGAAGCTTTCTTT.

The CDR3 sequence: CASSPGLETYNEQFF. Here the CDR3 DNA reads TGCGCCAGCAGCCCGGGACTAGAAACCTACAATGAGCAGTTCTTC. The V gene is TRBV4-1, the J gene TRBJ2-1, with 8 bases that match TRBD2. V lost 4 bases and J lost 2; bases outside the gene matches: 4. Germline CDR1 is MGHRA and CDR2 is YSYEKL. There are 15 residues in the CDR3.

J is TRBJ2-5 and V is TRBV7-3; 9 positions agree with TRBD1. V lost 6 bases and J lost 1; bases outside the gene matches: 6. CDR1 and CDR2 from the germline V gene are SGHTA and FQGTGA. The CDR3 is made up of 15 amino acids. The CDR3 here is CASRDPGQGQETQYF. The CDR3 DNA is TGTGCCAGCAGGGACCCGGGACAGGGCCAAGAGACCCAGTACTTC. Based on the CDR3 plus reference TRBV7-3 and TRBJ2-5, the full variable domain is GAGVSQTPSNKVTEKGKYVELRCDPISGHTALYWYRQSLGQGPEFLIYFQGTGAADDSGLPNDRFFAVRPEGSVSTLKIQRTERGDSAVYLCASRDPGQGQETQYFGPGTRLLVL.

The rearrangement links TRBV9 to TRBJ2-5, with 10 bases identical to TRBD2. The CDR3 length is 17 residues. Per the germline V gene, CDR1 is SGDLS and CDR2 is YYNGEE. The trim removed 0 bases at V and 4 bases at J, leaving 9 bases unmatched. CDR3: CASSVGASGGNIETQYF. DNA for the CDR3: TGTGCCAGCAGCGTAGGGGCTAGCGGGGGCAACATAGAGACCCAGTACTTC.

J is TRBJ2-7 and V is TRBV4-2; maybe TRBD2 (6 bases). V was shortened by 1 base and J by 2 bases, with 15 bases between the two germline ends. This CDR3 is built from 16 residues. CDR1 is LGHNA, CDR2 YNFKEQ, per germline. The CDR3 bases are TGTGCCAGCAGCCAAGTCTCGGCAGGGACTCCCTACGAGCAGTACTTC. It is translated as CASSQVSAGTPYEQYF.

This chain uses TRBV7-9 with TRBJ2-1; TRBD1 is a possible D gene (6 bases). Trimming took off 5 bases at V and 0 bases at J, with 8 bases between the two ends. The germline V gene encodes CDR1 SEHNR and CDR2 FQNEAQ (reference sequence). The CDR3 runs 14 residues. CDR3 in amino acids: CASSLTGSYNEQFF. CDR3 in DNA: TGTGCCAGCAGCCTGACAGGCTCCTACAATGAGCAGTTCTTC.

The J gene is TRBJ1-2, the V gene TRBV18, with 9 bases fitting TRBD1. The CDR3 sequence is 15 residues long. Per germline, CDR1 KGHSH and CDR2 LQKENI. V gave up 1 base and J gave up 5 bases; unmatched junction bases: 5. The CDR3 bases are TGTGCCAGCTCACCACTGGGACAGGGCTCGTATGGCTACACCTTC. Translating gives CASSPLGQGSYGYTF.

The genes are TRBV7-2 and TRBJ2-3; D may be TRBD1 (5 bases). CDR1 is SGHTA, CDR2 FQGNSA, per germline. Trimming shortened V by 1 base and J by 2 bases, and 13 bases separated the two germline ends. The length of the CDR3 is 16 residues. CDR3 in amino acids: CASSLVWGVLTDTQYF. CDR3 DNA sequence: TGTGCCAGCAGCTTAGTTTGGGGCGTCCTCACAGATACGCAGTATTTT.

The V call is TRBV6-5, the J call TRBJ2-6; no reliable D call. V was shortened by 4 bases and J by 0 bases, with 7 bases between the two germline ends. This CDR3 spans 15 amino acids. The germline V gene has CDR1 MNHEY and CDR2 SVGAGI. CDR3 sequence reads: CASSSRRSGANVLTF. In DNA form, the CDR3 reads TGTGCCAGCAGTTCCCGTCGCTCTGGGGCCAACGTCCTGACTTTC.

The chain joins TRBV30 to TRBJ2-5; D is uncertain. The CDR3 covers 15 residues. Germline loops: CDR1 GTSNPN, CDR2 SVGIG (reference sequence). The V end was cut by 3 bases, the J end by 5 bases, with 19 bases between. The CDR3 DNA reads TGTGCCTGGAGGGGTTGGAGTAGCCTGGTGGAGACCCAGTACTTC. It encodes CAWRGWSSLVETQYF.

The chain joins TRBV18 to TRBJ2-1; D is possibly TRBD2 (5 bases). The germline V and J ends were trimmed by 5 bases and 3 bases, with 8 bases remaining between them. The germline V gene has CDR1 KGHSH and CDR2 LQKENI. The CDR3 extends over 13 amino acids. In DNA form, the CDR3 reads TGTGCCAGCTCAAGCACTAGCTACAATGAGCAGTTCTTC. It yields the protein CASSSTSYNEQFF.

The chain has TRBV19 and TRBJ1-3, with no clear D. The CDR3 is 13 residues long. V shed 4 bases and J shed 1 base, with 5 bases lying between them. Germline-derived CDR1 and CDR2 are LNHDA and SQIVND (reference sequence). CDR3 sequence (DNA): TGTGCCAGTAGTACAGGATCTGGAAACACCATATATTTT. Protein product: CASSTGSGNTIYF.

The V gene is TRBV14, the J gene TRBJ2-3, with TRBD2 as a possible D gene (6 bases). The CDR3 totals 13 residues. The V end lost 1 base, the J end lost 11 bases, and 13 bases lay between the germline ends. Germline V CDR1 and CDR2: SGHDN, FVKESK. CDR3 in DNA: TGTGCCAGCAGCCAAGGGTTGTGGGGAGGGCAGTATTTT. Residues: CASSQGLWGGQYF.

The chain combines TRBV7-8 with TRBJ2-7, with 9 bases identical to TRBD2. The junction had 7 bases not matched to a gene; V was cut back by 2 bases and J by 2 bases. The CDR3 is 16 amino acids. Germline-derived CDR1 and CDR2 are SGHVS and FQNEAQ. DNA of the CDR3: TGTGCCAGCAGCTTATTGGTCGCGGGGGGGCCCTACGAGCAGTACTTC. Protein product: CASSLLVAGGPYEQYF.